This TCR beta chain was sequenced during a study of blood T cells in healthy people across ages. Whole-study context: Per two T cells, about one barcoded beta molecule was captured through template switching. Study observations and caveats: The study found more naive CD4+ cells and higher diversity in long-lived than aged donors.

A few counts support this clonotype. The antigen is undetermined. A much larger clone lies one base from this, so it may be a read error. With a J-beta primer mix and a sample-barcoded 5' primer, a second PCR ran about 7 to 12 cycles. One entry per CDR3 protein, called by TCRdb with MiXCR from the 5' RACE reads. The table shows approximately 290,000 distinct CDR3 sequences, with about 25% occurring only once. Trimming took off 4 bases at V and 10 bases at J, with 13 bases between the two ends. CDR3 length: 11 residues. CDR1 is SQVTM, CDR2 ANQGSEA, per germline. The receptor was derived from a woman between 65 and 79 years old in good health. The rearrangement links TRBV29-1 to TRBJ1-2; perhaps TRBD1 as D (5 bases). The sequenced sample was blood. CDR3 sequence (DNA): TGCAGCGTTGGGCGGGGGGACGACTACACCTTC. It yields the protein CSVGRGDDYTF.